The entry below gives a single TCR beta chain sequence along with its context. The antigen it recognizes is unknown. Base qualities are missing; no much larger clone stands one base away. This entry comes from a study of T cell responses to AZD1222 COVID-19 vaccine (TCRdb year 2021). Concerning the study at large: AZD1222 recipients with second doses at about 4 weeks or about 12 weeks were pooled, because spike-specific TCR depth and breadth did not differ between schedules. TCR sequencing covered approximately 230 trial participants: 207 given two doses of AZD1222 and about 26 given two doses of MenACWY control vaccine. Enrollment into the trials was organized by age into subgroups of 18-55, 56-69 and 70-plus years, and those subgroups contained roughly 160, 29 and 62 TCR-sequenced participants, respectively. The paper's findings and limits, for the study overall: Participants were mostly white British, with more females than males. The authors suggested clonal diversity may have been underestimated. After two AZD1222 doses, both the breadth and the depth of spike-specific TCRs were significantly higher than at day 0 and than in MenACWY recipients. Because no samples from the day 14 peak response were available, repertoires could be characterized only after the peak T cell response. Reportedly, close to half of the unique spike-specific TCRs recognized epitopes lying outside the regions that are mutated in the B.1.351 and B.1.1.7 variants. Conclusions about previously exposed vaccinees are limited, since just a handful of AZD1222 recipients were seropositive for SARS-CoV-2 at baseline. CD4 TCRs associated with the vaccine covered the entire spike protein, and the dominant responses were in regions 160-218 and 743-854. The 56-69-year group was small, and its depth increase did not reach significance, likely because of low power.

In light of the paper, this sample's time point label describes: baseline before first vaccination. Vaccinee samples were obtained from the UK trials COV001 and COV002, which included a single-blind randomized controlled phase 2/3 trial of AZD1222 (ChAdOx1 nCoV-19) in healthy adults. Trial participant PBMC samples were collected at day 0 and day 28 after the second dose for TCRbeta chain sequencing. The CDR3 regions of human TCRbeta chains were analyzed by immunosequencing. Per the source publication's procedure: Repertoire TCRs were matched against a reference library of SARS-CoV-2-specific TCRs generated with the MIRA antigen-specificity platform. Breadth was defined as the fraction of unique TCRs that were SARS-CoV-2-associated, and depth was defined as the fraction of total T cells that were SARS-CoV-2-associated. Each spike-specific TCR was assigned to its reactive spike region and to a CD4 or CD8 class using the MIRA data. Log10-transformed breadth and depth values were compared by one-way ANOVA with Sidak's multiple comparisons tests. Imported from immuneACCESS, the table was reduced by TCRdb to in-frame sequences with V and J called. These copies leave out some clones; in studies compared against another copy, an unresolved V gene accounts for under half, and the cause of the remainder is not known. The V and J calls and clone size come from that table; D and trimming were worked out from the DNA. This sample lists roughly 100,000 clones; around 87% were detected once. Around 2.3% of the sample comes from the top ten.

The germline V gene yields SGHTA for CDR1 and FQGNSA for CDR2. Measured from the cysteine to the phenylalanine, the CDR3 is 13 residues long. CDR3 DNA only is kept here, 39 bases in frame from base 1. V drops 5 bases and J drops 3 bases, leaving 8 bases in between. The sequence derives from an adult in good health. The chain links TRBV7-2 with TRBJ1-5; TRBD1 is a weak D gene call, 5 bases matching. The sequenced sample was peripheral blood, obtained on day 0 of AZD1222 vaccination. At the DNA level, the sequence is TGTGCCAGCAGCCCAGGGTCCAATCAGCCCCAGCATTTT. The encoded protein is CASSPGSNQPQHF.